The rows below give T cell receptor beta chains drawn from one sample of a study of shared clonotypes between healthy human individuals. Assay used: immunoSEQ multiplex PCR; TCRdb lists only in-frame clones, some missing. This sample yields 2,100,000 or so clones, of which about 94% are seen a single time; 0.1% to 0.15% belongs to the top ten. Sequences were obtained from naive CD4+ T cells sorted from blood. The source of these receptors is a man aged 18 to 29 in good health. CDR3s include the opening cysteine and the closing phenylalanine or tryptophan. D genes are given only for firm matches. Clone size is given for some rows only: seen once, a few or many times, or a class if the clone is expanded.

size: NA; D: NA; J: TRBJ2-7; V: TRBV6-1; DNA: TGTGCCAGCAGTGGAAACAGGGTCCTATCCTACGAGCAGTACTTC; CDR3: CASSGNRVLSYEQYF
size: NA; D: NA; J: TRBJ2-5; V: TRBV5-1; DNA: TGCGCCAGCAGCGGGGGCCAAGAGACCCAGTACTTC; CDR3: CASSGGQETQYF
size: NA; D: NA; J: TRBJ2-2; V: TRBV4-1; DNA: TGCGCCAGCAGCCAAGATCAGGGCCGACTCCTCAACACCGGGGAGCTGTTTTTT; CDR3: CASSQDQGRLLNTGELFF
size: few; D: TRBD1; J: TRBJ1-5; V: TRBV10-3; DNA: TGTGCCATCAGGGGGACAGCTAATCAGCCCCAGCATTTT; CDR3: CAIRGTANQPQHF
size: NA; D: TRBD1; J: TRBJ2-7; V: TRBV5-1; DNA: TGCGCCAGCAGCTCGGGACAGGCCACCTACGAGCAGTACTTC; CDR3: CASSSGQATYEQYF
size: NA; D: TRBD1; J: TRBJ2-1; V: TRBV28; DNA: TGTGCCACCAGGGGGCCAGGGAATAATGAGCAGTTCTTC; CDR3: CATRGPGNNEQFF
size: NA; D: TRBD1; J: TRBJ1-6; V: TRBV10-3; DNA: TGTGCCATCGGGACAGGGGATTCACCCCTCCACTTT; CDR3: CAIGTGDSPLHF
size: NA; D: NA; J: TRBJ2-5; V: TRBV5-1; DNA: TGCGCCAGCAGCTTGGCCCTGGGGGGAACAGAGACCCAGTACTTC; CDR3: CASSLALGGTETQYF
size: NA; D: TRBD2; J: TRBJ2-2; V: TRBV6-6; DNA: TGTGCCAGCAGGGGGGGGACCGGGGAGCTGTTTTTT; CDR3: CASRGGTGELFF
size: NA; D: NA; J: TRBJ2-3; V: TRBV5-1; DNA: TGCGCCAGCACCAACCCGGGTGGAGATACGCAGTATTTT; CDR3: CASTNPGGDTQYF
size: once; D: NA; J: TRBJ2-7; V: TRBV5-4; DNA: TGTGCCAGCAGCTTGGGGCTTTACGAGCAGTACTTC; CDR3: CASSLGLYEQYF
size: NA; D: NA; J: TRBJ2-3; V: TRBV6-6; DNA: TGTGCCAGCAGGGAGGGCAGCACAGATACGCAGTATTTT; CDR3: CASREGSTDTQYF
size: NA; D: TRBD1; J: TRBJ2-1; V: TRBV7-3; DNA: TGTGCCAGCAGCTACCAGGGGGCGCAGGACAATGAGCAGTTCTTC; CDR3: CASSYQGAQDNEQFF
size: NA; D: TRBD2; J: TRBJ2-7; V: TRBV4-1; DNA: TGCGCCAGCAGCCAAGGCGACGGGAGGCCCTACGAGCAGTACTTC; CDR3: CASSQGDGRPYEQYF
size: NA; D: NA; J: TRBJ2-1; V: TRBV29-1; DNA: TGCAGCGGTGACCACGGGGGAAATGAGCAGTTCTTC; CDR3: CSGDHGGNEQFF
size: NA; D: TRBD1; J: TRBJ2-3; V: TRBV7-9; DNA: TGTGCCAGCAGCTTAGCGTTGAGGTCCAGGGGGGATACGCAGTATTTT; CDR3: CASSLALRSRGDTQYF
size: NA; D: NA; J: TRBJ1-6; V: TRBV5-6; DNA: TGTGCCAGCAGCTTGGAGATCACTGGATATAATTCACCCCTCCACTTT; CDR3: CASSLEITGYNSPLHF
size: NA; D: NA; J: TRBJ1-5; V: TRBV27; DNA: TGTGCCAGCAGTTTATCGGGTCGGAGCAATCAGCCCCAGCATTTT; CDR3: CASSLSGRSNQPQHF
size: once; D: TRBD1; J: TRBJ1-2; V: TRBV5-6; DNA: TGTGCCAGCAGCCCAGGGACAGGGGGCGCCGGCTATGGCTACACCTTC; CDR3: CASSPGTGGAGYGYTF
size: NA; D: TRBD1; J: TRBJ1-5; V: TRBV10-3; DNA: TGTGCCATAGGGACAGGACAAAATCAGCCCCAGCATTTT; CDR3: CAIGTGQNQPQHF
size: once; D: NA; J: TRBJ2-1; V: TRBV5-1; DNA: TGCGCCAGCAATATGGGAGTCTCCTACAATGAGCAGTTCTTC; CDR3: CASNMGVSYNEQFF
size: NA; D: TRBD1; J: TRBJ2-7; V: TRBV6-5; DNA: TGTGCCACCAACCTTGGGACAGGGCCCTCCTACGAGCAGTACTTC; CDR3: CATNLGTGPSYEQYF
size: NA; D: TRBD2; J: TRBJ2-2; V: TRBV7-7; DNA: TGTGCTAGCAGCTTAGAATTGTTAAACGGACTAGCGGGAGGCCCCGGGGAGCTGTTTTTT; CDR3: CASSLELLNGLAGGPGELFF
size: NA; D: NA; J: TRBJ2-6; V: TRBV9; DNA: TGTGCCAGCAGCGTAGTGGATTCTGGGGCCAACGTCCTGACTTTC; CDR3: CASSVVDSGANVLTF
size: NA; D: NA; J: TRBJ2-5; V: TRBV5-1; DNA: TGCGCCAGCAGCTTGGCCCTGATTGGGGGAGAGACCCAGTACTTC; CDR3: CASSLALIGGETQYF
size: NA; D: NA; J: TRBJ1-3; V: TRBV4-1; DNA: TGCGCCAGCAGCCCCCGGGGGACCTCTGGAAACACCATATATTTT; CDR3: CASSPRGTSGNTIYF
size: NA; D: NA; J: TRBJ2-3; V: TRBV6-6; DNA: TGTGCCAGCAGTTACTCGGGGGGACAGAGCACAGATACGCAGTATTTT; CDR3: CASSYSGGQSTDTQYF
size: NA; D: NA; J: TRBJ1-2; V: TRBV6-1; DNA: TGTGCCAGCAGTGAAGTTCGGGCAGGGAACTATGGCTACACCTTC; CDR3: CASSEVRAGNYGYTF
size: NA; D: NA; J: TRBJ1-6; V: TRBV30; DNA: TGTGCCTGGGCCCCCGTCTCGAATAATTCACCCCTCCACTTT; CDR3: CAWAPVSNNSPLHF
size: once; D: NA; J: TRBJ2-3; V: TRBV10-3; DNA: TGTGCCATCCTCGGGAGTCAAGAAGCAGATACGCAGTATTTT; CDR3: CAILGSQEADTQYF
size: NA; D: NA; J: TRBJ1-2; V: TRBV27; DNA: TGTGCCAGCACCAAGGACAGAAACTATGGCTACACCTTC; CDR3: CASTKDRNYGYTF
size: NA; D: NA; J: TRBJ2-5; V: TRBV5-1; DNA: TGCGCCAGCGGCTCTGGAGGGGGCCAAGAGACCCAGTACTTC; CDR3: CASGSGGGQETQYF
size: once; D: NA; J: TRBJ2-7; V: TRBV7-2; DNA: TGTGCCAGCAGCTTATACGGGCTCGTAACCTACGAGCAGTACTTC; CDR3: CASSLYGLVTYEQYF
size: once; D: NA; J: TRBJ2-3; V: TRBV18; DNA: TGTGCCAGCTCACTGTGGGGTGTCGCAGATACGCAGTATTTT; CDR3: CASSLWGVADTQYF
size: NA; D: NA; J: TRBJ2-7; V: TRBV11-2; DNA: TGTGCCAGCAGCTCAGGGTCTCACGAGCAGTACTTC; CDR3: CASSSGSHEQYF
size: NA; D: NA; J: TRBJ2-5; V: TRBV28; DNA: TGTGCCAGCAGTTCCCTCAGGAGGGCTGAGACCCAGTACTTC; CDR3: CASSSLRRAETQYF
size: once; D: NA; J: TRBJ1-3; V: TRBV9; DNA: TGTGCCAGCAGCGCCGAGATATTCTCTGGAAACACCATATATTTT; CDR3: CASSAEIFSGNTIYF
size: NA; D: NA; J: TRBJ2-3; V: TRBV20-1; DNA: TGCAGTGCTCCAGCCACAGATACGCAGTATTTT; CDR3: CSAPATDTQYF
size: NA; D: NA; J: TRBJ2-7; V: TRBV7-2; DNA: TGTGCCAGCAGCTTGAGCGGCAGGGTCCTGGTCGAGCAGTACTTC; CDR3: CASSLSGRVLVEQYF
size: NA; D: NA; J: TRBJ2-2; V: TRBV5-1; DNA: TGCGCCAGCAGCTCCGGGGCCTCGAACACCGGGGAGCTGTTTTTT; CDR3: CASSSGASNTGELFF
size: NA; D: NA; J: TRBJ2-1; V: TRBV9; DNA: TGTGCCAGCAGCGTAGGCTGGGGTCGGGACAATGAGCAGTTCTTC; CDR3: CASSVGWGRDNEQFF
size: NA; D: NA; J: TRBJ1-2; V: TRBV18; DNA: TGTGCCAGCTCCGGAACCAGGGGCGGTGGCTACACCTTC; CDR3: CASSGTRGGGYTF
size: NA; D: TRBD1; J: TRBJ2-3; V: TRBV28; DNA: TGTGCCAGCAGTTCTGGACAGGCAGCCCCCATGCAGTATTTT; CDR3: CASSSGQAAPMQYF
size: NA; D: TRBD1; J: TRBJ2-2; V: TRBV15; DNA: TGTGCCACCAGCATAGAGGACAGGGGGATCTCCGGGGAGCTGTTTTTT; CDR3: CATSIEDRGISGELFF
size: NA; D: NA; J: TRBJ2-5; V: TRBV15; DNA: TGTGCCACCAGCAGAGCTGCCGGAGAGACCCAGTACTTC; CDR3: CATSRAAGETQYF